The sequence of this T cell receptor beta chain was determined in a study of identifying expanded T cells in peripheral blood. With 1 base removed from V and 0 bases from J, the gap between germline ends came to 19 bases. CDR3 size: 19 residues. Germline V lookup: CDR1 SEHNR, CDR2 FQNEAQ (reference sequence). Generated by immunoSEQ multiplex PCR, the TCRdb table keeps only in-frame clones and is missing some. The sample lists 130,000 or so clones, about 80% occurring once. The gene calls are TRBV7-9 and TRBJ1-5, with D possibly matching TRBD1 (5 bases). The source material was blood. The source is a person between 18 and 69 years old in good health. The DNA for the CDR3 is TGTGCCAGCAGCTTAGAGGGAGTGGTAGGGGCCCATAGCAATCAGCCCCAGCATTTT. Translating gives CASSLEGVVGAHSNQPQHF.